This record covers a single TCR beta chain. Its antigen is unidentified. This specimen comes from a study of cytomegalovirus exposure and HLA in healthy donors. The PCR employed 60 Vbeta primers together with 13 Jbeta primers. Measured with immunoSEQ multiplex PCR; TCRdb has only the in-frame clones, and not every one. The sample consists of about 120,000 clones, 80% of them appearing once. The CDR3 loop spans 15 amino acids. V trimming: 5 bases; J trimming: 0 bases; junction bases outside the gene matches: 4. From germline, CDR1 is LNHNV and CDR2 YYDKDF (reference sequence). Study-wide findings and caveats: Associated with cytomegalovirus, according to the listing, were 150 to 200 TCR beta chains. A later look showed TCR association rates differing by HLA locus, highest for DRB1 and lowest for HLA-C. TCR beta sequences reportedly predicted the HLA-A and HLA-B alleles of most subjects accurately. According to an earlier analysis, most TCR beta V segments yielded productive rearrangements about 90% or about 30% of the time.

The source is a young man in good health and CMV-seronegative. V usage is TRBV15 and J usage is TRBJ1-3, with TRBD1 matching over 7 bases. Sequenced input: PBMCs. CDR3 nucleotide sequence: TGTGCCACCAGCCGGGACAGTTCCTCTGGAAACACCATATATTTT. This gives the protein CATSRDSSSGNTIYF.